A single sample gave rise to the 30 T cell receptor beta chains below, sequenced in a study of blood T cell repertoires in COVID-19. TCRdb's table, derived via immunoSEQ multiplex PCR, lists solely in-frame clones and lacks some. This table has roughly 55,000 clones, about nine tenths appearing once. The source material was peripheral blood. Receptors were obtained from a middle-aged man with active COVID-19.

This chain links TRBV6-1 with TRBJ2-2; D is perhaps TRBD2 (6 bases). Per germline, CDR1 MNHNS and CDR2 SASEGT. The CDR3 extends over 14 amino acids. Trimming shortened V by 3 bases and J by 10 bases, and 15 bases separated the two germline ends. This CDR3 is CASSDYRDWEELFF. CDR3 nucleotides: TGTGCCAGCAGTGATTACCGGGACTGGGAGGAGCTGTTTTTT.

The rearrangement uses TRBV7-6 and TRBJ2-7; tentative D call: TRBD1 (5 bases). The CDR3 totals 13 residues. V was clipped by 3 bases and J by 1 base, with 7 bases between them. CDR1 SGHVS and CDR2 FNYEAQ come from the germline V gene. This CDR3 is CASSLGPSYEQYF. As DNA, the CDR3 is TGTGCCAGCAGCTTGGGGCCTTCCTACGAGCAGTACTTC.

This clone was observed a single time. CDR3 region: CASSFLQGANEKLFF. In nucleotides, the CDR3 is TGCGCCAGCAGCTTTCTACAGGGGGCTAATGAAAAACTGTTTTTT. The genes are TRBV5-1 and TRBJ1-4; 8 nucleotides match TRBD1. The germline V gene encodes CDR1 SGHRS and CDR2 YFSETQ. J gave up 3 bases and V 2 bases, and 3 bases lay outside the gene matches. This CDR3 is 15 amino acids long.

This clone was counted once. The chain is built from TRBV5-1 and TRBJ2-4; D may be TRBD2 (5 bases). V was cut by 0 bases and J by 3 bases, with 10 bases left in between. The CDR3 has 15 residues. Germline V gene data show CDR1 as SGHRS and CDR2 as YFSETQ. In DNA form, the CDR3 reads TGCGCCAGCAGCTTGGGTGGAGGATACAAAAACATTCAGTACTTC. Its translation is CASSLGGGYKNIQYF.

V usage is TRBV3-1 (or the pseudogene TRBV3-2) and J usage is TRBJ2-4; 7 nucleotides line up with TRBD2. Germline values: CDR1 LGHDT, CDR2 YNNKEL (reference sequence). V lost 4 bases and J lost 8; bases outside the gene matches: 2. The CDR3 has 12 residues. CDR3 protein: CASSRGLDIQYF. CDR3 sequence (DNA): TGTGCCAGCAGCCGCGGACTAGACATTCAGTACTTC.

This clone was seen only a few times. The chain couples TRBV7-9 to TRBJ1-5, with D possibly being TRBD1 (5 bases). Germline values: CDR1 SEHNR, CDR2 FQNEAQ (reference sequence). Trimming removed 1 base from V and 5 bases from J, with 9 bases in between. The CDR3 runs 14 residues. CDR3 in amino acids: CASSLEDTDQPQHF. The CDR3 DNA sequence: TGTGCCAGCAGCTTAGAGGACACCGATCAGCCCCAGCATTTT. The full variable domain, completed using reference TRBV7-9 and TRBJ1-5, is DTGVSQNPRHKITKRGQNVTFRCDPISEHNRLYWYRQTLGQGPEFLTYFQNEAQLEKSRLLSDRFSAERPKGSFSTLEIQRTEQGDSAMYLCASSLEDTDQPQHFGDGTRLSIL.

The chain recombines TRBV6-5 with TRBJ2-1; D uncertain. Trimming took 7 bases from V and 9 from J, leaving 13 bases between them. CDR1 is MNHEY and CDR2 is SVGAGI in the germline V gene. The CDR3 covers 12 residues. Here the CDR3 DNA reads TGTGCCAGCAACGCAGAGGTTTTTGAGCAGTTCTTC. Its protein product is CASNAEVFEQFF.

The chain links TRBV5-5 to TRBJ2-7, with a weak D call TRBD1 (5 bases). V was clipped by 3 bases and J by 8 bases, with 12 bases between them. Germline V gene data show CDR1 as SGHKS and CDR2 as YYEKEE (reference sequence). CDR3 length: 12 residues. The CDR3 loop reads CASSSDTPQQYF. The CDR3 DNA reads TGTGCCAGCAGCTCGGACACCCCCCAGCAGTACTTC. The entire variable domain, with the rest obtained from reference TRBV5-5 and TRBJ2-7, is as follows: DAGVTQSPTHLIKTRGQQVTLRCSPISGHKSVSWYQQVLGQGPQFIFQYYEKEERGRGNFPDRFSARQFPNYSSELNVNALLLGDSALYLCASSSDTPQQYFGPGTRLTVT.

V and J are TRBV2 and TRBJ2-5, with TRBD2 identical over 9 bases. Looked up from germline, CDR1 is SNHLY and CDR2 is FYNNEI. This CDR3 has 13 residues. Trimming cost V 7 bases and J 5 bases; bases outside gene matches: 5. The CDR3 region is CASTREGRETQYF. The CDR3 DNA reads as TGTGCCAGCACGCGGGAGGGCCGGGAGACCCAGTACTTC.

V gene TRBV12-3 or TRBV12-4 combines with J gene TRBJ1-1, with 8 bases identical to TRBD1. The CDR3 consists of 11 residues. V lost 6 bases and J lost 11; bases outside the gene matches: 5. The DNA of the CDR3 is TGTGCCAGCAGACGGGACAGGTCGGCTTTCTTT. As protein: CASRRDRSAFF.

The chain links TRBV5-1 to TRBJ2-3; unclear D gene. The CDR3 covers 14 residues. The germline V gene has CDR1 SGHRS and CDR2 YFSETQ. The V gene lost 3 bases and the J gene lost 0 bases, with 8 bases spanning the gap. CDR3 sequence: CASSSSLSTDTQYF. In nucleotides, the CDR3 is TGCGCCAGCAGCTCCAGTTTGAGCACAGATACGCAGTATTTT.

The chain combines TRBV2 with TRBJ1-5; no clear D gene. CDR1 is SNHLY, CDR2 FYNNEI, per germline. Between the trimmed V and J ends, which lost 2 bases and 4 bases, there was a span of 3 bases. The length of the CDR3 is 12 residues. The CDR3 here is CASSERNQPQHF. The CDR3 bases are TGTGCCAGCAGTGAACGGAATCAGCCCCAGCATTTT.

The chain recombines TRBV30 with TRBJ1-5; no definite D call. The CDR3 has 13 amino acids. V dropped 3 bases and J dropped 3 bases, with 9 bases sitting between them. Germline CDR1 reads GTSNPN; CDR2 reads SVGIG (reference sequence). CDR3 sequence reads: CAWSGESNQPQHF. CDR3 coding DNA: TGTGCCTGGAGCGGGGAGTCCAATCAGCCCCAGCATTTT.

CDR3 in DNA: TGCGCCAGCAGAAGGCGGGGGGTAAGCACAGATACGCAGTATTTT. Translated, it gives CASRRRGVSTDTQYF. The chain combines TRBV4-1 with TRBJ2-3, with TRBD2 matching over 8 bases. The CDR3 has 15 amino acids. Looked up from germline, CDR1 is MGHRA and CDR2 is YSYEKL. The junction had 5 bases not matched to a gene; V was cut back by 6 bases and J by 0 bases.

This clone is a singleton in its sample. The chain couples TRBV10-1 to TRBJ1-1; 7 nucleotides align to TRBD1. From germline, CDR1 is WNHNN and CDR2 SYGVQD (reference sequence). Trimming took 3 bases from V and 4 from J; bases not matched to a gene: 5. The CDR3 is 14 residues long. Here the CDR3 reads CASSDGQGVTEAFF. In nucleotides, the CDR3 is TGCGCCAGCAGTGATGGGCAGGGGGTCACTGAAGCTTTCTTT.

The chain couples TRBV6-5 to TRBJ2-7, with D unclear. The CDR3 is 13 amino acids. Trimming removed 2 bases at V and 2 bases at J, with 7 bases between. CDR1 MNHEY and CDR2 SVGAGI come from the germline V gene. The CDR3 DNA reads TGTGCCAGCAGTTACGAGGCCGCCTACGAGCAGTACTTC. Translation: CASSYEAAYEQYF.

The chain uses TRBV7-9 and TRBJ1-1, with 8 bases that match TRBD1. The V and J ends lost 5 bases and 7 bases, in that order; junction bases with no gene match: 21. This CDR3 comprises 18 residues. Germline V lookup: CDR1 SEHNR, CDR2 FQNEAQ (reference sequence). CDR3 in DNA: TGTGCCAGCAGCACTATTAGGGCAGGGGGCCTAGCGGGAGTTGAAGCTTTCTTT. This sequence encodes CASSTIRAGGLAGVEAFF.

The V and J genes are TRBV4-3 and TRBJ2-3, with 8 positions matching TRBD2. The CDR3 spans 17 residues. CDR1 is LGHNA and CDR2 is YSLEER in the germline V gene. Trimming cost V 0 bases and J 5 bases; bases outside gene matches: 10. DNA of the CDR3: TGCGCCAGCAGCCAAGATGTGGCGGGGGGCTGGGAAGATACGCAGTATTTT. Amino acids: CASSQDVAGGWEDTQYF.

This chain links TRBV13 with TRBJ2-7; D is undetermined. The germline gives CDR1 PRHDT, CDR2 FYEKMQ (reference sequence). This CDR3 spans 13 amino acids. Trimming took 2 bases from V and 3 from J, leaving 8 bases between them. Written as DNA, the CDR3 is TGTGCCAGCAGCTTAAACACGATCTACGAGCAGTACTTC. Translation: CASSLNTIYEQYF.

This clone was seen a single time. The chain has TRBV2 and TRBJ1-2; no clear D gene. The CDR3 extends over 13 amino acids. Trimming removed 3 bases from V and 8 bases from J, with 13 bases in between. Germline CDR1 and CDR2: SNHLY and FYNNEI. Written as DNA, the CDR3 is TGTGCCAGCAGTGATGAGGGAATCGGCGGCTACACCTTC. It specifies CASSDEGIGGYTF.

There are a few counts of this clone. This chain joins TRBV18 and TRBJ1-1; 11 nucleotides align to TRBD1. Losses at the gene ends were 5 bases for V and 7 bases for J; bases not matched to a gene: 6. Germline CDR1 is KGHSH and CDR2 is LQKENI. CDR3 length: 14 amino acids. CDR3 bases: TGTGCCAGCTCAGAGGACAGGGGGCTTGGTGAAGCTTTCTTT. Protein: CASSEDRGLGEAFF.

The CDR3 DNA sequence: TGTGCCAGCAGTTTATCCACATTAACAGGGGCCAATCAGCCCCAGCATTTT. It translates to CASSLSTLTGANQPQHF. V usage is TRBV27 and J usage is TRBJ1-5; 7 bases fit TRBD1. The CDR3 length is 17 residues. Trimming removed 0 bases from V and 3 bases from J; junction bases left unmatched: 8. Germline V gene data show CDR1 as MNHEY and CDR2 as SMNVEV (reference sequence).

This clone has only a few counts. The rearrangement uses TRBV18 and TRBJ2-1; 9 bases are a match to TRBD1. Germline V gene data show CDR1 as KGHSH and CDR2 as LQKENI. The CDR3 is made up of 17 amino acids. The V gene end was trimmed by 5 bases and the J gene end by 1 base; junction bases not matched to a gene: 9. CDR3: CASSRWAGTGSYNEQFF. DNA for the CDR3: TGTGCCAGCTCAAGATGGGCCGGGACAGGGTCCTACAATGAGCAGTTCTTC.

The chain recombines TRBV5-1 with TRBJ2-5, with D possibly being TRBD1 (5 bases). Trimming left V 4 bases short and J 5 bases short, with 21 bases between. The germline V gene encodes CDR1 SGHRS and CDR2 YFSETQ. The CDR3 runs 16 residues. CDR3 in amino acids: CASSPARVESHETQYF. CDR3 in DNA: TGCGCCAGCAGCCCCGCCAGGGTCGAATCCCATGAGACCCAGTACTTC.

This chain uses TRBV4-2 with TRBJ2-1; D ambiguous. The germline V gene has CDR1 LGHNA and CDR2 YNFKEQ. This CDR3 is 15 amino acids long. The V gene lost 0 bases and the J gene lost 4 bases, with 10 bases spanning the gap. For the CDR3, the DNA is TGTGCCAGCAGCCAAGATGACCCGACATACAATGAGCAGTTCTTC. Translating it yields CASSQDDPTYNEQFF.

This chain joins TRBV23-1 and TRBJ2-7; TRBD2 matches 7 bases. TRBV23-1 is an open reading frame whose function is uncertain. The ends lost 4 bases at V and 2 bases at J; junction bases unmatched: 14. The CDR3 has 17 amino acids. The CDR3 spells CASSPRGGGQAAYEQYF. Here the CDR3 DNA reads TGCGCCAGCAGTCCCCGCGGGGGAGGGCAGGCCGCCTACGAGCAGTACTTC.

This sequence joins TRBV30 and TRBJ2-4, with TRBD1 as a possible D gene (5 bases). V shed 0 bases and J shed 7 bases, with 7 bases lying between them. Per germline, CDR1 GTSNPN and CDR2 SVGIG (reference sequence). This CDR3 comprises 12 residues. The CDR3 protein is CAWSVRANIQYF. Written as DNA, the CDR3 is TGTGCCTGGAGTGTCAGGGCGAACATTCAGTACTTC. Using reference TRBV30 and TRBJ2-4 for the parts outside the CDR3, the full variable domain is SQTIHQWPATLVQPVGSPLSLECTVEGTSNPNLYWYRQAAGRGLQLLFYSVGIGQISSEVPQNLSASRPQDRQFILSSKKLLLSDSGFYLCAWSVRANIQYFGAGTRLSVL.

The sample holds one count of this clone. The gene calls are TRBV4-1 and TRBJ1-5, with a weak D call TRBD1 (6 bases). From germline, CDR1 is MGHRA and CDR2 YSYEKL. CDR3 length: 17 amino acids. V gave up 1 base and J gave up 6 bases, with 19 bases separating them. This chain's CDR3 is CASSQVVGGARSQPQHF. In DNA, the CDR3 is TGCGCCAGCAGCCAAGTGGTGGGGGGGGCCCGGAGTCAGCCCCAGCATTTT.

J is TRBJ2-1 and V is TRBV18; TRBD1 might be the D (5 bases). CDR3 length: 14 residues. CDR1 and CDR2 from the germline V gene are KGHSH and LQKENI. Trimming pared 3 bases from V and 4 bases from J, leaving 10 bases between. The CDR3: CASSPGRQYNEQFF. CDR3 nucleotides: TGTGCCAGCTCACCCGGGCGACAGTACAATGAGCAGTTCTTC. The whole variable domain, filled in from reference TRBV18 and TRBJ2-1, reads NAGVMQNPRHLVRRRGQEARLRCSPMKGHSHVYWYRQLPEEGLKFMVYLQKENIIDESGMPKERFSAEFPKEGPSILRIQQVVRGDSAAYFCASSPGRQYNEQFFGPGTRLTVL.

The V call is TRBV5-4, the J call TRBJ1-1; 12 bases agree with TRBD1. The CDR3 totals 15 residues. Unmatched junction bases numbered 8, after V lost 3 bases and J lost 8 bases. Per germline, CDR1 SGHNT and CDR2 YYREEE (reference sequence). In nucleotides, the CDR3 is TGTGCCAGCAGCTCAGTGGGACAGGGGGCGTCGGAAGCTTTCTTT. This encodes CASSSVGQGASEAFF. The entire variable domain, with the rest obtained from reference TRBV5-4 and TRBJ1-1, is as follows: ETGVTQSPTHLIKTRGQQVTLRCSSQSGHNTVSWYQQALGQGPQFIFQYYREEENGRGNFPPRFSGLQFPNYSSELNVNALELDDSALYLCASSSVGQGASEAFFGQGTRLTVV.